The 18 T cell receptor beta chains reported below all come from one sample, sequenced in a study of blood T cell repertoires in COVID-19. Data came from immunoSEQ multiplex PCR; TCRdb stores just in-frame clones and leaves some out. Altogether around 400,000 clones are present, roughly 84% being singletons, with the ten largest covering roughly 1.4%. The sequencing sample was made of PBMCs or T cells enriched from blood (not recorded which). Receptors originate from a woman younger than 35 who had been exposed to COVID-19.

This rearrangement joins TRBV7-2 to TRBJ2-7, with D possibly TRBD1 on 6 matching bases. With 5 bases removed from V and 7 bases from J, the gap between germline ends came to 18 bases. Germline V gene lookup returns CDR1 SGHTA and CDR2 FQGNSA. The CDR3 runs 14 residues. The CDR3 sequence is CASSLTAGTREQYF. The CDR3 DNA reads TGTGCCAGCAGCCTTACGGCAGGGACAAGGGAGCAGTACTTC.

The CDR3: CASSPNIRWETQYF. The CDR3 DNA is TGTGCCAGCAGTCCCAACATAAGATGGGAGACCCAGTACTTC. The rearrangement uses TRBV28 and TRBJ2-5; D uncertain. Germline CDR1 MDHEN, CDR2 SYDVKM. The length of the CDR3 is 14 residues. Trimming took off 5 bases at V and 5 bases at J, with 15 bases between the two ends.

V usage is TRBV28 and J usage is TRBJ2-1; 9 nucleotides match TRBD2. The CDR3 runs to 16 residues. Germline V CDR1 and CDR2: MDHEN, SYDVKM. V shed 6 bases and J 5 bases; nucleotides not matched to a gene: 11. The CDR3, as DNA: TGTGCCAGCAGCTCGGCTTTAGCGGGAGACCACAATGAGCAGTTCTTC. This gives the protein CASSSALAGDHNEQFF.

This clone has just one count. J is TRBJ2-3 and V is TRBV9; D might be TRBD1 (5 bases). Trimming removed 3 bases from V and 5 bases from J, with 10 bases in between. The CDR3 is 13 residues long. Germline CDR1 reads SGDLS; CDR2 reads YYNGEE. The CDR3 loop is CASSEQVKDTQYF. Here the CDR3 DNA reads TGTGCCAGCAGCGAACAGGTTAAAGATACGCAGTATTTT.

The CDR3, as DNA: TGTGCCAGCAGTCCTTGGACTAACGAGTACGAGCAGTACTTC. This translates into CASSPWTNEYEQYF. V is TRBV28 and J is TRBJ2-7; TRBD2 is a possible D gene (6 bases). V lost 5 bases, J lost 4 bases, and 15 bases lay in between. The CDR3 extends over 14 amino acids. Germline-derived CDR1 and CDR2 are MDHEN and SYDVKM.

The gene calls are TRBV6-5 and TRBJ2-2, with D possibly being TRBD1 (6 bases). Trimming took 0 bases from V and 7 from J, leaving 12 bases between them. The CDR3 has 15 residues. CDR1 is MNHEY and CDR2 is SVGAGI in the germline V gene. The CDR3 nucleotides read TGTGCCAGCAGTTACTCACTGGGGGCAGGCGGGGAGCTGTTTTTT. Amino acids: CASSYSLGAGGELFF.

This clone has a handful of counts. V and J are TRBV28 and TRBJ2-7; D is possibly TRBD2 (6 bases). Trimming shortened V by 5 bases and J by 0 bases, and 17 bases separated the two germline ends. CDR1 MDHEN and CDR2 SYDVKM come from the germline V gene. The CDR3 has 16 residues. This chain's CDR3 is CASSLSVAGSSYEQYF. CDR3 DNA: TGTGCCAGCAGTCTTTCCGTGGCGGGGAGCTCCTACGAGCAGTACTTC. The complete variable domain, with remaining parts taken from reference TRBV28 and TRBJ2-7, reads DVKVTQSSRYLVKRTGEKVFLECVQDMDHENMFWYRQDPGLGLRLIYFSYDVKMKEKGDIPEGYSVSREKKERFSLILESASTNQTSMYLCASSLSVAGSSYEQYFGPGTRLTVT.

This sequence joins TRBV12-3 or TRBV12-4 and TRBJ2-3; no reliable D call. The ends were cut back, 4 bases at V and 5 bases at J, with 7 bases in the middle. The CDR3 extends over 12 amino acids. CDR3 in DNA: TGTGCCAGCAGTTCCAACGGAGATACGCAGTATTTT. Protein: CASSSNGDTQYF.

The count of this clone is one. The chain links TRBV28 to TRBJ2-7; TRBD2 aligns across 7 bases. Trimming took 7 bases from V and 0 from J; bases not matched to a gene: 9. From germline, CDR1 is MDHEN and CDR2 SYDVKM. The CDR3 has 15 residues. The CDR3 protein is CASTDPSGSSYEQYF. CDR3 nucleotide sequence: TGTGCCAGCACCGACCCTAGCGGCAGCTCCTACGAGCAGTACTTC. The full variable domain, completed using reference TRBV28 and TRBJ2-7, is DVKVTQSSRYLVKRTGEKVFLECVQDMDHENMFWYRQDPGLGLRLIYFSYDVKMKEKGDIPEGYSVSREKKERFSLILESASTNQTSMYLCASTDPSGSSYEQYFGPGTRLTVT.

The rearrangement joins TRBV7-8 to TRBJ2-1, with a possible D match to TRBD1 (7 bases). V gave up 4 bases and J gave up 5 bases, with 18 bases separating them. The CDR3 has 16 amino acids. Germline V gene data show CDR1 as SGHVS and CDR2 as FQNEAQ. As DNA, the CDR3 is TGTGCCAGCAGCTCCCAGGGGGGAGGACAAAACAATGAGCAGTTCTTC. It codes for CASSSQGGGQNNEQFF.

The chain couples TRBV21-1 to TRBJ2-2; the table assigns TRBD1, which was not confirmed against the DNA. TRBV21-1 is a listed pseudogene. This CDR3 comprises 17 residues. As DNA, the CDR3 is TGTGCCAGCAGCTCGACGAAGACACAGGCCAACACCGGGGAGCTGTTTTTT. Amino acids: CASSSTKTQANTGELFF.

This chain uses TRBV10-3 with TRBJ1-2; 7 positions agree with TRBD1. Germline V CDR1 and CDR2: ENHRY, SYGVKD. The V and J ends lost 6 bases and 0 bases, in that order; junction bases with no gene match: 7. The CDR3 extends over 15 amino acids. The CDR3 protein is CAISRDSLANYGYTF. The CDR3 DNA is TGTGCCATCAGCCGGGACAGTTTAGCTAACTATGGCTACACCTTC.

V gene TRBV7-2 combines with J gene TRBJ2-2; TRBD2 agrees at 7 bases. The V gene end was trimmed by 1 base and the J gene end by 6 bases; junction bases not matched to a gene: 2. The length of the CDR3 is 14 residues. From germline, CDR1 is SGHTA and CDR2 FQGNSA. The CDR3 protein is CASSLGLASGELFF. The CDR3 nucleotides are TGTGCCAGCAGCTTAGGACTAGCATCCGGGGAGCTGTTTTTT.

The CDR3 sequence is CASSSWDSLETQYF. CDR3 DNA sequence: TGTGCCAGCAGTTCATGGGACAGTTTGGAGACCCAGTACTTC. This chain uses TRBV6-5 with TRBJ2-5, with 7 bases fitting TRBD1. Germline V gene lookup returns CDR1 MNHEY and CDR2 SVGAGI. The CDR3 covers 14 residues. After removal of 4 bases from V and 5 bases from J, the junction contained 7 bases not matched to a gene.

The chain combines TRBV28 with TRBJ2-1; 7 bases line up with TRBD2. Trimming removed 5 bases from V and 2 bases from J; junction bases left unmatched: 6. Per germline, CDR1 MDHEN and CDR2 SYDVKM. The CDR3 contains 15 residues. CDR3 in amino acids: CASSLGTTPYNEQFF. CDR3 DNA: TGTGCCAGCAGTCTCGGGACTACTCCCTACAATGAGCAGTTCTTC.

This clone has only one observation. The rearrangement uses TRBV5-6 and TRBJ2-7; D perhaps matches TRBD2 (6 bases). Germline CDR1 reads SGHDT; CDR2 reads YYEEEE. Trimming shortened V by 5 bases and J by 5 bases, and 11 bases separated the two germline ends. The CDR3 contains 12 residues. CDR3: CASSGGIHEQYF. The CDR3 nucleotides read TGTGCCAGCAGTGGCGGGATCCACGAGCAGTACTTC. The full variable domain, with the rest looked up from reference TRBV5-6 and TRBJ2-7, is DAGVTQSPTHLIKTRGQQVTLRCSPKSGHDTVSWYQQALGQGPQFIFQYYEEEERQRGNFPDRFSGHQFPNYSSELNVNALLLGDSALYLCASSGGIHEQYFGPGTRLTVT.

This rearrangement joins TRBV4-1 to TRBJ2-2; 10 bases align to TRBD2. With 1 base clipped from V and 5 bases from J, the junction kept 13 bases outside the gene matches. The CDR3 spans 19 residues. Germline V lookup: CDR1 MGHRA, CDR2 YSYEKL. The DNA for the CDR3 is TGCGCCAGCAGCCAAGCCTTTACGCCACTAGCGGGGAGGACCGGGGAGCTGTTTTTT. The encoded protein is CASSQAFTPLAGRTGELFF.

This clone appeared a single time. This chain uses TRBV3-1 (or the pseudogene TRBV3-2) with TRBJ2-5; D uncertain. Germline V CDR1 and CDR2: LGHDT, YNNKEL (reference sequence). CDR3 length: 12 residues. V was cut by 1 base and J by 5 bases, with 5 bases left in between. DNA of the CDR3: TGTGCCAGCAGCCAAGCGAGTGAGACCCAGTACTTC. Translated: CASSQASETQYF.